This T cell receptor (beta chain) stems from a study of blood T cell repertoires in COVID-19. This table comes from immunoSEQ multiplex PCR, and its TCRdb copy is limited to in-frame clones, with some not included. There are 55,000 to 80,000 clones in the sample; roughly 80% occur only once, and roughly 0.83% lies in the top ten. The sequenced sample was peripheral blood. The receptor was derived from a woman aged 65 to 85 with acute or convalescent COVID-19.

CDR3 sequence: CASSSGQGVTEAFF. As DNA, the CDR3 is TGTGCCAGCAGCTCGGGACAGGGGGTGACTGAAGCTTTCTTT. This rearrangement joins TRBV6-2 or TRBV6-3 to TRBJ1-1, with 11 bases lining up with TRBD1. Germline CDR1 MNHEY, CDR2 SVGEGT. The CDR3 is 14 amino acids. V shed 6 bases and J 5 bases; nucleotides not matched to a gene: 5.